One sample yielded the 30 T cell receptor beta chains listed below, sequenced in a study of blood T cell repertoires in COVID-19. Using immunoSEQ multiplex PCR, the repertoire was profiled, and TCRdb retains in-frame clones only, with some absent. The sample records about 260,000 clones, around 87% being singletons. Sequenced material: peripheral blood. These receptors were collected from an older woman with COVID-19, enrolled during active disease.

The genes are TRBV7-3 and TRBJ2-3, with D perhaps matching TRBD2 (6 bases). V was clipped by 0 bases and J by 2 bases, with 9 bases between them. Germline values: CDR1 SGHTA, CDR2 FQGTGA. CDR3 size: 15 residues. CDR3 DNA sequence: TGTGCCAGCAGCTTAACGGACTACCCCACAGATACGCAGTATTTT. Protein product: CASSLTDYPTDTQYF.

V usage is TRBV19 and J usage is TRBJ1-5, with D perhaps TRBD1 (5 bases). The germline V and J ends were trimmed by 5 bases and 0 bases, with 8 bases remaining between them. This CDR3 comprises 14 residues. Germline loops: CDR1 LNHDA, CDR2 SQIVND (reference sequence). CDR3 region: CASSRQFSNQPQHF. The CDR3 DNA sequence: TGTGCCAGTAGTCGACAGTTTAGCAATCAGCCCCAGCATTTT.

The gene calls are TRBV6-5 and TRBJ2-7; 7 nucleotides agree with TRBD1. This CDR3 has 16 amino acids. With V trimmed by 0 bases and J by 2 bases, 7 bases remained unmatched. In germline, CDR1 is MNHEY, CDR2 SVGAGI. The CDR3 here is CASSYSGGFSAYEQYF. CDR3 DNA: TGTGCCAGCAGTTACTCAGGGGGCTTCTCGGCCTACGAGCAGTACTTC.

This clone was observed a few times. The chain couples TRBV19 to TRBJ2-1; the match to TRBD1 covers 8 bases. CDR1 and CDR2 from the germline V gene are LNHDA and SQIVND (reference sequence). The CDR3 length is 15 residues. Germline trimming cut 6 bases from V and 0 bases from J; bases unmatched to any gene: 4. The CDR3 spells CASSAGQDSYNEQFF. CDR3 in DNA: TGTGCCAGTAGCGCGGGACAGGACTCCTACAATGAGCAGTTCTTC.

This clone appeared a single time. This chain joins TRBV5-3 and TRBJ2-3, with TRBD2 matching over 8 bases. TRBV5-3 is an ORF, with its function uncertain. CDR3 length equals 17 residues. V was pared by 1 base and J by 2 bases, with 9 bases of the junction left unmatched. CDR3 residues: CARSLKTSGFNTDTQYF. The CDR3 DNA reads TGTGCCAGAAGCTTGAAAACTAGCGGATTTAACACAGATACGCAGTATTTT.

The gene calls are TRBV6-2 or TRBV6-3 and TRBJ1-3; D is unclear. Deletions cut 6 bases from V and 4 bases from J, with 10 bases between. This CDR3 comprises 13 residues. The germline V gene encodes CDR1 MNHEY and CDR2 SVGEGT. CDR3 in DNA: TGTGCCAGCAGCTGGTCCAGGGGAAACACCATATATTTT. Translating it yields CASSWSRGNTIYF.

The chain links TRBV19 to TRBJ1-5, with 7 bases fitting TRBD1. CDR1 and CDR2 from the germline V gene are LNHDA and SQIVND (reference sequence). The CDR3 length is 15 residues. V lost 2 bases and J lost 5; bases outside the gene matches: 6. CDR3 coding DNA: TGTGCCAGTAGTATATGGACAGGACTCGATCAGCCCCAGCATTTT. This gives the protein CASSIWTGLDQPQHF.

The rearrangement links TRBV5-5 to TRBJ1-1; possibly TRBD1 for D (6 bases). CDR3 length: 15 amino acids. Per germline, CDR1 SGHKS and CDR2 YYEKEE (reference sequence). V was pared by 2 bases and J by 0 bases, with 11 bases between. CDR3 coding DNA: TGTGCCAGCAGCTTTAACAGGGCTTTGAACACTGAAGCTTTCTTT. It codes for CASSFNRALNTEAFF.

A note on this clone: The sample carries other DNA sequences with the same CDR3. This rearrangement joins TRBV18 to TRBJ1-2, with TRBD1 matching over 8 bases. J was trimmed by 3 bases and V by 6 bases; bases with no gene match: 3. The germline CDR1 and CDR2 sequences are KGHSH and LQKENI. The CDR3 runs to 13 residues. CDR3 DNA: TGTGCCAGCTCCCTGGACAGGGACTATGGCTACACCTTC. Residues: CASSLDRDYGYTF.

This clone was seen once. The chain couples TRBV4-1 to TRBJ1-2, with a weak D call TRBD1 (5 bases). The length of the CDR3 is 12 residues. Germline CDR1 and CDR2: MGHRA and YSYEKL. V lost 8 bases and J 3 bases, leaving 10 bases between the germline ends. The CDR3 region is CASGRGDYGYTF. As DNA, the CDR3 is TGCGCCAGCGGGCGGGGGGACTATGGCTACACCTTC.

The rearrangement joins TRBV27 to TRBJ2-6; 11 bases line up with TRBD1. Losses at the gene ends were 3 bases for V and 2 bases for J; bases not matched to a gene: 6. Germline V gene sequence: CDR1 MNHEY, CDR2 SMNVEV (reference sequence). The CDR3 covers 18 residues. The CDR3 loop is CASSFRTGGATGANVLTF. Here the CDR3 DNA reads TGTGCCAGCAGTTTCAGGACAGGGGGCGCAACTGGGGCCAACGTCCTGACTTTC.

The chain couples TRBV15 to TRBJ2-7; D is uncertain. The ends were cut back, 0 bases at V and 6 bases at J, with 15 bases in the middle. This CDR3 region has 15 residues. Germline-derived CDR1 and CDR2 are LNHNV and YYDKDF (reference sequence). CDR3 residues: CATSRDQPAVGEQYF. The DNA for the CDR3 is TGTGCCACCAGCAGAGATCAGCCCGCGGTCGGCGAGCAGTACTTC.

The CDR3 DNA sequence: TGTGCCAGCAGTTATTCCGGGACAGGGTTTGGTGGCTACACCTTC. Translating it yields CASSYSGTGFGGYTF. The chain combines TRBV6-5 with TRBJ1-2, with 9 nucleotides matching TRBD1. Unmatched junction bases numbered 9, after V lost 3 bases and J lost 7 bases. The CDR3 consists of 15 residues. The germline V gene has CDR1 MNHEY and CDR2 SVGAGI.

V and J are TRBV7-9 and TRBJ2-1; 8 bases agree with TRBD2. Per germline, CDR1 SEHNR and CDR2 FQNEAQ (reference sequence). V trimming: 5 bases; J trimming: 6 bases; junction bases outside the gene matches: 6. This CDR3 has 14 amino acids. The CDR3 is CASSPGLAPNEQFF. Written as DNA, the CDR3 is TGTGCCAGCAGCCCCGGACTAGCCCCCAATGAGCAGTTCTTC.

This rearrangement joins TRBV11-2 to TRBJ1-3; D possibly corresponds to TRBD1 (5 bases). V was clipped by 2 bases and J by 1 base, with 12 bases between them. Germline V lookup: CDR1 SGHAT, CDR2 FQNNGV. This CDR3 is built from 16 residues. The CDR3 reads CASSLSIRVSGNTIYF. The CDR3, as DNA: TGTGCCAGCAGCTTATCGATCAGGGTTTCTGGAAACACCATATATTTT.

The CDR3 region has the DNA TGTGCCAGCAGCTTAGCGCGGGGGTTGTCCTACGAGCAGTACTTC. It yields the protein CASSLARGLSYEQYF. This chain uses TRBV7-9 with TRBJ2-7; 7 bases fit TRBD2. With V trimmed by 0 bases and J by 1 base, 3 bases remained unmatched. Looked up from germline, CDR1 is SEHNR and CDR2 is FQNEAQ (reference sequence). The CDR3 runs 15 residues.

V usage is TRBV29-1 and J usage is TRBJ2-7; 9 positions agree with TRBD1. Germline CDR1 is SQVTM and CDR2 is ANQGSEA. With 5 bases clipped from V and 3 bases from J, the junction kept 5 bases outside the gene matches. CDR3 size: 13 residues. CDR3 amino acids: CSVTPGQGYEQYF. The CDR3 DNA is TGCAGCGTTACGCCGGGACAGGGCTACGAGCAGTACTTC.

CDR3: CASSLSGGRTGELFF. The CDR3 nucleotides are TGTGCCAGCAGTCTCAGCGGGGGTCGCACCGGGGAGCTGTTTTTT. The chain uses TRBV6-5 and TRBJ2-2, with 8 bases fitting TRBD2. With V trimmed by 5 bases and J by 4 bases, 6 bases remained unmatched. The CDR3 length is 15 residues. Germline loops: CDR1 MNHEY, CDR2 SVGAGI.

The CDR3 nucleotides are TGCGCCAGCAGCTTAGGGCGGGAGCGGCCCAACAATGAGCAGTTCTTC. It encodes CASSLGRERPNNEQFF. The chain combines TRBV5-1 with TRBJ2-1, with 7 bases aligning to TRBD2. This CDR3 is 16 amino acids long. Germline CDR1 SGHRS, CDR2 YFSETQ. V was clipped by 2 bases and J by 5 bases; unmatched bases: 10.

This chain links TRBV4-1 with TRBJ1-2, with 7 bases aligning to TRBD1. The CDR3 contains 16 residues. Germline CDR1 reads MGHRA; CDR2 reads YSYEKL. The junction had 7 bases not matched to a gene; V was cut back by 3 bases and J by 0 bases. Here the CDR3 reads CASSHRQGTANYGYTF. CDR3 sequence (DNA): TGCGCCAGCAGCCATCGACAGGGTACAGCTAACTATGGCTACACCTTC.

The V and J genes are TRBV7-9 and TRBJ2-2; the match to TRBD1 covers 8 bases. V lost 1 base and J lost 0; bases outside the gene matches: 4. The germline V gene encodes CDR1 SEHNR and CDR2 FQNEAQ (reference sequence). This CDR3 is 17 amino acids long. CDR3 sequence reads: CASSLGSGGPNTGELFF. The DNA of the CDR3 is TGTGCCAGCAGCTTAGGGTCAGGGGGCCCGAACACCGGGGAGCTGTTTTTT.

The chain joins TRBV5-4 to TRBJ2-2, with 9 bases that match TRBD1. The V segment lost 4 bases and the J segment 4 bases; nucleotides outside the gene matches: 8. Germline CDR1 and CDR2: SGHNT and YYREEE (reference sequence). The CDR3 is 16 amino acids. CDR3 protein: CASSPVGQGGTGELFF. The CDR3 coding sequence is TGTGCCAGCAGCCCAGTGGGACAGGGTGGCACCGGGGAGCTGTTTTTT.

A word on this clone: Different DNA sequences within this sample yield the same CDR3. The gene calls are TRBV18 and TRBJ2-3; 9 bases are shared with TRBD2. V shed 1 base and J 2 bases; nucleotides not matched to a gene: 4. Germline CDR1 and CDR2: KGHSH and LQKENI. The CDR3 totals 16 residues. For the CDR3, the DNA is TGTGCCAGCTCACCACTGGCGGGAGGGCCCACAGATACGCAGTATTTT. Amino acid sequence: CASSPLAGGPTDTQYF.

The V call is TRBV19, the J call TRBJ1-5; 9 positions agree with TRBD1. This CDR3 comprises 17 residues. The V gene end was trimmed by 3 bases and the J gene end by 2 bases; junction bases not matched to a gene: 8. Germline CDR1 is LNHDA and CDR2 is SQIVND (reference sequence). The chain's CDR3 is CASSIAGTGIRNQPQHF. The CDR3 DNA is TGTGCCAGTAGTATTGCCGGGACAGGGATCCGCAATCAGCCCCAGCATTTT.

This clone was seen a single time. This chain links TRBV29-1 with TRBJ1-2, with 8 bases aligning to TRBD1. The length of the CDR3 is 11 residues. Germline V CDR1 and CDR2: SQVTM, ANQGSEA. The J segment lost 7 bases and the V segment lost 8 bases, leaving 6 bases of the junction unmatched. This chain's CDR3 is CSTQGASGYTF. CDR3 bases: TGCAGCACCCAGGGGGCCTCTGGCTACACCTTC.

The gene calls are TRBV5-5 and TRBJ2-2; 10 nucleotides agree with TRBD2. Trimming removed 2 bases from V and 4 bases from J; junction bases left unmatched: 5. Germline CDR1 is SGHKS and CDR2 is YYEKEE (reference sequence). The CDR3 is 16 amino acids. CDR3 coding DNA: TGTGCCAGCAGCTTATCGCTAGCGGGAGTCACCGGGGAGCTGTTTTTT. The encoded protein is CASSLSLAGVTGELFF.

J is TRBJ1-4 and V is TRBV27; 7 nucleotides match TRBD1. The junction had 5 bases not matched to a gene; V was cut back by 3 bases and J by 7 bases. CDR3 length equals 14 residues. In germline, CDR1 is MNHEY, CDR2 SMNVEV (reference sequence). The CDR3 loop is CASSFGTAPEKLFF. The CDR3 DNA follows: TGTGCCAGCAGTTTTGGGACAGCCCCTGAAAAACTGTTTTTT. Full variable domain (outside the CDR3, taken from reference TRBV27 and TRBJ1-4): EAQVTQNPRYLITVTGKKLTVTCSQNMNHEYMSWYRQDPGLGLRQIYYSMNVEVTDKGDVPEGYKVSRKEKRNFPLILESPSPNQTSLYFCASSFGTAPEKLFFGSGTQLSVL.

The CDR3 DNA reads as TGTGCCAGCAGCATCAACAATCAGCCCCAGCATTTT. This encodes CASSINNQPQHF. The V gene is TRBV7-2, the J gene TRBJ1-5; D is undetermined. Germline V gene sequence: CDR1 SGHTA, CDR2 FQGNSA. Trimming stripped 5 bases from V and 3 bases from J, with 5 bases between. The CDR3 length is 12 residues. Supplemented by reference TRBV7-2 and TRBJ1-5, the full variable domain reads GAGVSQSPSNKVTEKGKDVELRCDPISGHTALYWYRQSLGQGLEFLIYFQGNSAPDKSGLPSDRFSAERTGGSVSTLTIQRTQQEDSAVYLCASSINNQPQHFGDGTRLSIL.

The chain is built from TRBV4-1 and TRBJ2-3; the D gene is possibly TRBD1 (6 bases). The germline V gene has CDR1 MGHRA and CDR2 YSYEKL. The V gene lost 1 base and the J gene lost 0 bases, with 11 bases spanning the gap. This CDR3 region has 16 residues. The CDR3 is CASSQGWGRSTDTQYF. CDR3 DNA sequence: TGCGCCAGCAGCCAAGGATGGGGGCGGAGCACAGATACGCAGTATTTT.

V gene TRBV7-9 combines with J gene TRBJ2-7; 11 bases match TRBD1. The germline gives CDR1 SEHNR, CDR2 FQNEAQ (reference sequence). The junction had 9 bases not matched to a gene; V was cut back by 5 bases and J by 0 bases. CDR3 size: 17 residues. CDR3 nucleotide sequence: TGTGCCAGCAGCCTCCGGACAGGGGGCTTGAGCTCCTACGAGCAGTACTTC. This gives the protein CASSLRTGGLSSYEQYF. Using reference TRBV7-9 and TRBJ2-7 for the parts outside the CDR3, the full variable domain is DTGVSQNPRHKITKRGQNVTFRCDPISEHNRLYWYRQTLGQGPEFLTYFQNEAQLEKSRLLSDRFSAERPKGSFSTLEIQRTEQGDSAMYLCASSLRTGGLSSYEQYFGPGTRLTVT.